This is a list of T cell receptor beta chains from one sample in a study of T cell repertoires and HLA-DP antigens. Libraries were prepared by immunoSEQ multiplex PCR; TCRdb keeps only in-frame clonotypes and omits some of them. The table includes 90,000 to 130,000 clones, around 93% detected once. Antigens of these TCRs are unknown. Sequencing was done on a sample of CD4+ T cells from PBMCs. The receptors were gathered from a woman aged 18-30 years in good health and CMV-seronegative. CDR3s include the opening cysteine and the closing phenylalanine or tryptophan. The D gene is left open where the match is weak. Only part of the rows carry a size: once, few, many, or a class if the clone is expanded.

.,TRBJ2-6,.,15,TRBV7-2,TGTGCCAGCAGCCTCACCTTTAGTGGGGCCAACGTCCTGACTTTC,CASSLTFSGANVLTF
.,TRBJ1-1,.,14,TRBV28,TGTGCCAGCAGTTTATTGGGGGGACGGTCGGAAGCTTTCTTT,CASSLLGGRSEAFF
.,TRBJ1-3,.,15,TRBV7-2,TGTGCCAGCAGCCTTACCGGGACAACTGGAAACACCATATATTTT,CASSLTGTTGNTIYF
.,TRBJ2-2,.,15,TRBV7-2,TGTGCCAGCAGCTTACGCCGGGGCGGGGCCGGGGAGCTGTTTTTT,CASSLRRGGAGELFF
.,TRBJ1-1,.,14,TRBV6-1,TGTGCCAGCAGTGCCCTGAGGGGGAACACTGAAGCTTTCTTT,CASSALRGNTEAFF
.,TRBJ2-7,.,16,TRBV25-1,TGTGCCAGCAGTGAATCCGGACAAACCCTTTTTTACGAGCAGTACTTC,CASSESGQTLFYEQYF
.,TRBJ1-4,.,14,TRBV9,TGTGCCAGCAGCGTAGAACCAACTAATGAAAAACTGTTTTTT,CASSVEPTNEKLFF
.,TRBJ2-3,.,18,TRBV28,TGTGCCAGCAGCACCGCCCTATCAGGGGCGGGTAGCACAGATACGCAGTATTTT,CASSTALSGAGSTDTQYF
.,TRBJ2-2,.,14,TRBV29-1,TGCAGCGTTGACCTCCGGGACAACACCGGGGAGCTGTTTTTT,CSVDLRDNTGELFF
.,TRBJ2-4,.,19,TRBV2,TGTGCCAGCAGTCGACTACCGGCCGAAAAAAATGGCGGCAAAAACATTCAGTACTTC,CASSRLPAEKNGGKNIQYF
.,TRBJ2-5,.,13,TRBV7-8,TGTGCCAGCAGCTTCCAACCCCAAGAGACCCAGTACTTC,CASSFQPQETQYF
.,TRBJ1-5,.,14,TRBV6-6,TGTGCCAGCAGTCCGGGGCCGAGCAATCAGCCCCAGCATTTT,CASSPGPSNQPQHF
once,TRBJ2-7,.,14,TRBV9,TGTGCCAGCAGCGTATCTGGCGGGTTAGGGGAGCAGTACTTC,CASSVSGGLGEQYF